This T cell receptor beta chain appears in the sequencing data of a study of T cell responses to AZD1222 COVID-19 vaccine. The study, taken as a whole, reports: Without day 14 samples, only post-peak T cell repertoires were studied.

CDR3 length equals 16 residues. V was clipped by 0 bases and J by 6 bases; unmatched bases: 5. Second doses were pooled across both intervals (about 4 or about 12 weeks). Libraries were prepared by immunoSEQ multiplex PCR; TCRdb keeps only in-frame clonotypes and omits some of them. The sample carries approximately 100,000 clones, about nine tenths recorded once. This clone came up once. Its antigen is currently unknown. The source material was peripheral blood, sampled 28 days after the second AZD1222 dose. The receptor was isolated from an adult who received the AZD1222 COVID-19 vaccine. The V and J genes are TRBV23-1 and TRBJ2-3, with 11 bases identical to TRBD2. TRBV23-1 is given ORF status, its function remaining uncertain. CDR3 protein: CASSQSGTSGADTQYF. In DNA form, the CDR3 reads TGCGCCAGCAGTCAATCGGGGACTAGCGGAGCGGATACGCAGTATTTT.